This TCR beta chain appears in the sequencing data of a study of blood T cell repertoires in COVID-19. Study details: Sources were T cells, B-cell-depleted T cells, or PBMCs; the material itself was cDNA or gDNA.

Clinical history reported by participants formed the basis on which cohorts were assigned. Exposed study participants had met a COVID-19 case within 2 weeks before entry. Germline CDR1 MNHNS, CDR2 SASEGT. The CDR3 length is 14 residues. Trimming left V 3 bases short and J 1 base short, with 9 bases between. TCRdb keeps only in-frame clones here, not all; method: immunoSEQ multiplex PCR. Among over 350,000 clones, approximately 93% were seen once, and the ten largest hold 0.86%. Source material: PBMCs or T cells enriched from blood (not recorded which). The chain carries TRBV6-1 and TRBJ1-1; D is unclear. The receptor comes from a middle-aged woman who had been exposed to COVID-19. The CDR3 DNA follows: TGTGCCAGCAGTGATCGGGGTACGAACACTGAAGCTTTCTTT. Its translation is CASSDRGTNTEAFF.